This is a list of T cell receptor beta chains from one sample in a study of shared clonotypes between healthy human individuals. TCRdb keeps only in-frame clones here, not all; method: immunoSEQ multiplex PCR. The sample shows about 690,000 clones, roughly 91% of them seen only once. Sequenced input: memory CD8+ T cells from PBMCs. Source of these receptors: a young man in good health. Some clones in this sample may be carry-over from other donors' samples. CDR3s include the opening cysteine and the closing phenylalanine or tryptophan. Fields, in order: V gene, J gene, clone size, D gene, CDR3 DNA, CDR3 protein. A D gene is named only where the DNA matches it firmly. Part of the rows lack a size; the others show once, few, many or a class for expanded clones.

TRBV9,TRBJ2-7,-,TRBD2,TGTGCCAGCAGCGTATCGGCGGGGGTAGCCTACGAGCAGTACTTC,CASSVSAGVAYEQYF
TRBV27,TRBJ2-2,-,-,TGTGCCAGCAGTCCGCGGCACAGGGTTACCGGGGAGCTGTTTTTT,CASSPRHRVTGELFF
TRBV4-3,TRBJ2-5,-,-,TGCGCCAGCAGCCGGATACTAGACAGACAAGAGACCCAGTACTTC,CASSRILDRQETQYF
TRBV27,TRBJ2-3,-,-,TGTGCCAGCAGTTTATCTGCAGATACGCAGTATTTT,CASSLSADTQYF
TRBV19,TRBJ2-1,-,TRBD2,TGTGCCAGTAGTATAGATGCTAGCGGGATATCCTACAATGAGCAGTTCTTC,CASSIDASGISYNEQFF
TRBV27,TRBJ2-7,-,-,TGTGCCAGCAGTCCTTGGGACAAGAGCTCCTACGAGCAGTACTTC,CASSPWDKSSYEQYF
TRBV5-1,TRBJ2-3,-,-,TGCGCCAGCAGCTTGGAAAGGGATACGCAGTATTTT,CASSLERDTQYF
TRBV5-1,TRBJ2-2,-,-,TGCGCCAGCAGCTTCGCCCCTCTAACCAGGATCAACACCGGGGAGCTGTTTTTT,CASSFAPLTRINTGELFF
TRBV6-6,TRBJ2-7,-,TRBD1,TGTGCCAGCAGTTACACCCGGACAGGGTTTTTGAACGAGCAGTACTTC,CASSYTRTGFLNEQYF
TRBV7-9,TRBJ2-3,-,-,TGTGCCGGCCCAGGAATCATCAAGTCCACAGATACGCAGTATTTT,CAGPGIIKSTDTQYF
TRBV2,TRBJ2-7,-,-,TGTGCCAGCAGAGCCCGGGACTTCCTCTACGAGCAGTACTTC,CASRARDFLYEQYF
TRBV19,TRBJ2-1,-,-,TGTGCCAGCCTCGATGGGGGCTCCTACAATGAGCAGTTCTTC,CASLDGGSYNEQFF
TRBV19,TRBJ1-2,-,-,TGTGCCAGTATTGGTGGCTCTCCTGTCGGGGGCTACACCTTC,CASIGGSPVGGYTF
TRBV5-5,TRBJ2-1,-,-,TGTGCCAGCAGCTTGTATGGAAGCTTACCCTACAATGAGCAGTTCTTC,CASSLYGSLPYNEQFF
TRBV13,TRBJ2-7,-,-,TGTGCCAGCAGCTTAGCACGACCCATCTACGAGCAGTACTTC,CASSLARPIYEQYF
TRBV6-1,TRBJ1-1,-,-,TGTGCCAGCAGGGACGGACGGCTTGAAGCTTTCTTT,CASRDGRLEAFF
TRBV2,TRBJ2-3,once,-,TGTGCCAGCAGTGATCGAGGGGCGAGCACAGATACGCAGTATTTT,CASSDRGASTDTQYF
TRBV27,TRBJ2-1,-,TRBD2,TGTGCCAGCAGTTTACTCGCGCGGGAGATCTCCTACAATGAGCAGTTCTTC,CASSLLAREISYNEQFF
TRBV27,TRBJ2-1,-,-,TGTGCCAGCAGCACAGGATCCCCCTACAATGAGCAGTTCTTC,CASSTGSPYNEQFF
TRBV5-4,TRBJ2-1,-,TRBD1,TGTGCCAGCAGCTTCACAGGGGTCAATGAGCAGTTCTTC,CASSFTGVNEQFF
TRBV7-9,TRBJ2-1,few,TRBD2,TGTGCCAGCAGCTTAGGGGACGCGGGAGCTAGAAATGAGCAGTTCTTC,CASSLGDAGARNEQFF
TRBV4-1,TRBJ2-1,-,-,TGCGCCAGCAGCCAAGATGGGCAGGGTTTTGGGAATAACTACAATGAGCAGTTCTTC,CASSQDGQGFGNNYNEQFF
TRBV28,TRBJ2-7,-,-,TGTGCCAGCAGTTTAGTCCTAGTATTCTACGAGCAGTACTTC,CASSLVLVFYEQYF
TRBV5-1,TRBJ2-7,-,-,TGCGCCAGCAGCTTGGGAGGGGGGACCGCCTACGAGCAGTACTTC,CASSLGGGTAYEQYF
TRBV7-9,TRBJ1-4,few,-,TGTGCCAGCAGTGACAGCCTGTCTGAAAAACTGTTTTTT,CASSDSLSEKLFF
TRBV6-5,TRBJ1-5,-,TRBD1,TGTGCCAGCAGTTACCACGACAGGGAAAATCAGCCCCAGCATTTT,CASSYHDRENQPQHF
TRBV19,TRBJ2-7,-,-,TGTGCCAGTAGTATCGGGCAGGTTTACGAGCAGTACTTC,CASSIGQVYEQYF
TRBV18,TRBJ2-1,-,-,TGTGCCAGCTCATCGCGGAGGGCTACGGGGAATGAGCAGTTCTTC,CASSSRRATGNEQFF
TRBV6-5,TRBJ2-6,-,-,TGTGCCAGCAACGAGATCTCTGGGGCCAACGTCCTGACTTTC,CASNEISGANVLTF
TRBV2,TRBJ1-5,-,-,TGTGCCAGCAGTGAATATGACCGGACTCCCGGGGATCAGCCCCAGCATTTT,CASSEYDRTPGDQPQHF
TRBV27,TRBJ2-1,once,-,TGTGCCAGCAGTCCCGCCCTCCAGGAGGGCTCCTACAATGAGCAGTTCTTC,CASSPALQEGSYNEQFF
TRBV7-9,TRBJ2-2,-,-,TGTGCCAGCAGCCGCCCTGGGGCCCGGGAGCTGTTTTTT,CASSRPGARELFF